These 31 T cell receptor beta chains came from one sample sequenced in a study of blood T cell repertoires in COVID-19. Method: immunoSEQ multiplex PCR; TCRdb's copy keeps in-frame clones and lacks some. The repertoire holds some 300,000 clones, with 89% as singletons. The sequenced sample consisted of PBMCs or T cells enriched from blood (not recorded which). The receptors come from a woman aged 25 to 39 who had recovered from COVID-19.

This sequence joins TRBV18 and TRBJ1-1; possibly TRBD1 for D (5 bases). The CDR3 consists of 16 residues. Trimming removed 5 bases at V and 1 base at J, with 17 bases between. Germline V gene lookup returns CDR1 KGHSH and CDR2 LQKENI. This CDR3 reads CASSGLAGSTNTEAFF. CDR3 DNA sequence: TGTGCCAGCTCAGGGTTGGCAGGGTCTACGAACACTGAAGCTTTCTTT. Combining the CDR3 with reference TRBV18 and TRBJ1-1 gives the whole variable domain NAGVMQNPRHLVRRRGQEARLRCSPMKGHSHVYWYRQLPEEGLKFMVYLQKENIIDESGMPKERFSAEFPKEGPSILRIQQVVRGDSAAYFCASSGLAGSTNTEAFFGQGTRLTVV.

CDR3 in DNA: TGTGCCAGCAGTTGGACAGAAACCCCAATCTATGGCTACACCTTC. Protein: CASSWTETPIYGYTF. This chain links TRBV28 with TRBJ1-2; a weak D match, TRBD1 (6 bases). Deletions cut 4 bases from V and 4 bases from J, with 16 bases between. The CDR3 sequence is 15 residues long. Germline V gives CDR1 MDHEN, CDR2 SYDVKM.

This clone was seen once. V is TRBV6-5 and J is TRBJ2-7, with D tentatively TRBD1 (7 bases). The V end lost 0 bases, the J end lost 2 bases, and 11 bases lay between the germline ends. The CDR3 spans 15 residues. Germline V gives CDR1 MNHEY, CDR2 SVGAGI. The CDR3 DNA reads TGTGCCAGCAGTTACTCGGCGGGACAGCCCTACGAGCAGTACTTC. This codes for CASSYSAGQPYEQYF.

The chain has TRBV7-9 and TRBJ1-2; perhaps TRBD1 as D (5 bases). CDR1 and CDR2 (germline): SEHNR, FQNEAQ (reference sequence). V gave up 5 bases and J gave up 8 bases, with 12 bases separating them. The length of the CDR3 is 12 residues. The CDR3 loop is CASSPDAGGYTF. CDR3 coding DNA: TGTGCCAGCAGCCCCGACGCAGGGGGCTACACCTTC.

CDR3 loop: CASSYAWAQAYGYTF. Here the CDR3 DNA reads TGTGCCAGCAGTTACGCCTGGGCACAGGCTTATGGCTACACCTTC. This chain connects TRBV6-5 to TRBJ1-2, with D possibly being TRBD1 (5 bases). Trimming took off 2 bases at V and 5 bases at J, with 15 bases between the two ends. CDR1 is MNHEY and CDR2 is SVGAGI in the germline V gene. This CDR3 is 15 amino acids long.

The genes are TRBV18 and TRBJ2-1, with D possibly TRBD1 on 6 matching bases. Germline CDR1 and CDR2: KGHSH and LQKENI. The ends were cut back, 3 bases at V and 9 bases at J, with 9 bases in the middle. This CDR3 is 12 amino acids long. The CDR3 sequence: CASSPQDSEQFF. Written as DNA, the CDR3 is TGTGCCAGCTCACCCCAGGACAGTGAGCAGTTCTTC.

This chain connects TRBV18 to TRBJ2-7; TRBD2 might be the D (6 bases). The CDR3 length is 15 residues. Germline CDR1 is KGHSH and CDR2 is LQKENI. The V and J ends lost 3 bases and 2 bases respectively, with 14 bases between them. The CDR3 loop reads CASSPRDSGPYEQYF. The CDR3 DNA reads TGTGCCAGCTCACCGCGGGACTCAGGGCCCTACGAGCAGTACTTC.

The gene calls are TRBV4-3 and TRBJ1-2; tentative D call: TRBD1 (5 bases). This CDR3 has 16 amino acids. V lost 0 bases and J 7 bases, leaving 18 bases between the germline ends. Germline CDR1 LGHNA, CDR2 YSLEER. CDR3 sequence (DNA): TGCGCCAGCAGCCAAGATATGGAAGGGGCACTGGGTGGCTACACCTTC. Translating it yields CASSQDMEGALGGYTF.

The V gene is TRBV25-1, the J gene TRBJ2-2; TRBD1 matches at 7 bases. The germline CDR1 and CDR2 sequences are MGHDK and SYGVNS. V shed 4 bases and J 7 bases; nucleotides not matched to a gene: 3. CDR3 length equals 13 residues. CDR3 bases: TGTGCCAGCAGTGCCCAGGGGGTCGGGGAGCTGTTTTTT. Its translation: CASSAQGVGELFF.

This clone was observed a single time. This chain uses TRBV3-1 (or the pseudogene TRBV3-2) with TRBJ1-1; D remains unclear. Trimming pared 2 bases from V and 1 base from J, leaving 11 bases between. The CDR3 covers 15 residues. Per the germline V gene, CDR1 is LGHDT and CDR2 is YNNKEL (reference sequence). CDR3 nucleotides: TGTGCCAGCAGCCAATCTTACAGACAGAACACTGAAGCTTTCTTT. Residues: CASSQSYRQNTEAFF.

J is TRBJ2-7 and V is TRBV9, with 9 bases lining up with TRBD1. This CDR3 is 15 amino acids long. Germline loops: CDR1 SGDLS, CDR2 YYNGEE. With V trimmed by 3 bases and J by 3 bases, 7 bases remained unmatched. The CDR3 sequence is CASSETGTGYYEQYF. In DNA form, the CDR3 reads TGTGCCAGCAGCGAGACCGGGACAGGGTACTACGAGCAGTACTTC.

The CDR3 reads CAWSGQGYEKLFF. The DNA of the CDR3 is TGTGCCTGGAGCGGGCAGGGCTATGAAAAACTGTTTTTT. This sequence joins TRBV30 and TRBJ1-4; maybe TRBD1 (5 bases). There are 13 residues in the CDR3. The germline gives CDR1 GTSNPN, CDR2 SVGIG (reference sequence). Trimming left V 3 bases short and J 6 bases short, with 11 bases between.

The chain employs TRBV19 and TRBJ2-7; D perhaps matches TRBD2 (5 bases). The germline V gene has CDR1 LNHDA and CDR2 SQIVND (reference sequence). V was cut by 0 bases and J by 3 bases, with 6 bases left in between. CDR3 size: 13 residues. The CDR3 bases are TGTGCCAGTAGTATAGATCGGGACTACGAGCAGTACTTC. It codes for CASSIDRDYEQYF.

As regards this clone: The same CDR3 also results from other DNA sequences found in this sample. The J gene is TRBJ1-1, the V gene TRBV5-1; 7 bases are a match to TRBD1. CDR3 size: 13 residues. V was clipped by 1 base and J by 3 bases; unmatched bases: 0. Germline V gives CDR1 SGHRS, CDR2 YFSETQ. In DNA form, the CDR3 reads TGCGCCAGCAGCTTGCAGGGGGACACTGAAGCTTTCTTT. This encodes CASSLQGDTEAFF.

The V gene is TRBV5-6, the J gene TRBJ2-2; 10 bases are shared with TRBD2. The germline V gene has CDR1 SGHDT and CDR2 YYEEEE. This CDR3 comprises 18 residues. V dropped 0 bases and J dropped 4; count of bases not matched to a gene: 9. CDR3 bases: TGTGCCAGCAGCTTGGTTCCCCTAGCGGGAGTTTTCACCGGGGAGCTGTTTTTT. The encoded protein is CASSLVPLAGVFTGELFF.

The gene calls are TRBV7-9 and TRBJ1-6; a possible D gene is TRBD1 (6 bases). The length of the CDR3 is 15 residues. The germline V gene has CDR1 SEHNR and CDR2 FQNEAQ (reference sequence). V lost 2 bases, J lost 11 bases, and 16 bases lay in between. CDR3 amino acids: CASSLIQGHGTPLHF. CDR3 coding DNA: TGTGCCAGCAGCTTAATCCAGGGGCATGGGACACCCCTCCACTTT.

V gene TRBV5-4 combines with J gene TRBJ1-3, with TRBD1 identical over 7 bases. Germline assignment: CDR1 SGHNT and CDR2 YYREEE (reference sequence). V trimming: 3 bases; J trimming: 3 bases; junction bases outside the gene matches: 12. CDR3 length equals 17 residues. CDR3 sequence: CASSSPRTGSIGNTIYF. The CDR3 DNA reads TGTGCCAGCAGCTCCCCCCGGACAGGATCGATTGGAAACACCATATATTTT.

In DNA, the CDR3 is TGTGCCAGCAGCTTGTGGACAGGGCATAATCAGCCCCAGCATTTT. As protein: CASSLWTGHNQPQHF. The chain couples TRBV5-6 to TRBJ1-5; 8 bases line up with TRBD1. J gave up 4 bases and V 1 base, and 4 bases lay outside the gene matches. Germline lookup yields CDR1 SGHDT and CDR2 YYEEEE. The CDR3 loop spans 15 amino acids.

This clone has only one observation. The chain couples TRBV7-9 to TRBJ2-1; 8 bases line up with TRBD1. The CDR3 extends over 17 amino acids. Germline V gene lookup returns CDR1 SEHNR and CDR2 FQNEAQ (reference sequence). Losses at the gene ends were 1 base for V and 10 bases for J; bases not matched to a gene: 15. Written as DNA, the CDR3 is TGTGCCAGCAGCTTAGGGAGGTGGGACAGGAATTCCCTAGAGCAGTTCTTC. Translation: CASSLGRWDRNSLEQFF.

This chain links TRBV18 with TRBJ2-4; 9 positions match TRBD1. This CDR3 spans 16 amino acids. Per germline, CDR1 KGHSH and CDR2 LQKENI. Trimming cost V 8 bases and J 1 base; bases outside gene matches: 9. The CDR3 nucleotides are TGTGCCAGCCGAATCGCACAGGGGGCGGCCAAAAACATTCAGTACTTC. Encoded protein: CASRIAQGAAKNIQYF.

As DNA, the CDR3 is TGTGCCAGCAGCATTCGGCCCCCCAGGCTCCATAATGAAAAACTGTTTTTT. Protein sequence: CASSIRPPRLHNEKLFF. The rearrangement joins TRBV11-2 to TRBJ1-4; D uncertain. This CDR3 contains 17 residues. From germline, CDR1 is SGHAT and CDR2 FQNNGV. The V end lost 5 bases, the J end lost 4 bases, and 20 bases lay between the germline ends.

The V call is TRBV15, the J call TRBJ2-2; weak D call: TRBD2 (6 bases). Germline V gene sequence: CDR1 LNHNV, CDR2 YYDKDF (reference sequence). V shed 6 bases and J shed 7 bases, with 18 bases lying between them. The CDR3 has 15 amino acids. CDR3 DNA: TGTGCCACCAGTCCCCCGCGGGGAGAGGGCGGGGAGCTGTTTTTT. As protein: CATSPPRGEGGELFF.

This sequence joins TRBV20-1 and TRBJ1-1; no reliable D call. CDR1 DFQATT and CDR2 SNEGSKA come from the germline V gene (reference sequence). The V end lost 6 bases, the J end lost 11 bases, and 7 bases lay between the germline ends. The CDR3 has 8 residues. CDR3 loop: CSAQEAFF. In nucleotides, the CDR3 is TGCAGTGCCCAAGAGGCTTTCTTT.

J is TRBJ2-7 and V is TRBV4-1, with 13 bases lining up with TRBD2. CDR3 length: 16 amino acids. Germline lookup yields CDR1 MGHRA and CDR2 YSYEKL. The V gene end was trimmed by 2 bases and the J gene end by 4 bases; junction bases not matched to a gene: 5. In nucleotides, the CDR3 is TGCGCCAGCAGCCAACCGACTAGCGGGAGGCGTTACGAGCAGTACTTC. Protein: CASSQPTSGRRYEQYF.

The gene calls are TRBV27 and TRBJ1-1; D is perhaps TRBD1 (6 bases). CDR3 size: 17 residues. Trimming shortened V by 11 bases and J by 4 bases, and 29 bases separated the two germline ends. Germline-derived CDR1 and CDR2 are MNHEY and SMNVEV (reference sequence). CDR3 nucleotide sequence: TGTGCCGCAGCACAGTGTATAAGGGGGGGGGTTTGCACTGAAGCTTTCTTT. It specifies CAAAQCIRGGVCTEAFF.

This sequence joins TRBV7-2 and TRBJ2-7; 7 bases map to TRBD2. CDR1 and CDR2 from the germline V gene are SGHTA and FQGNSA. The ends lost 4 bases at V and 2 bases at J; junction bases unmatched: 5. This CDR3 comprises 14 residues. CDR3 protein: CASSSVGGTYEQYF. The DNA for the CDR3 is TGTGCCAGCAGCTCCGTCGGGGGGACCTACGAGCAGTACTTC.

V gene TRBV18 combines with J gene TRBJ1-1; D remains ambiguous. This CDR3 contains 14 residues. The V gene's germline CDR1 is KGHSH and CDR2 LQKENI. Deletions cut 2 bases from V and 4 bases from J, with 11 bases between. CDR3 bases: TGTGCCAGCTCACCAACACGGTCGGGCACTGAAGCTTTCTTT. Its translation is CASSPTRSGTEAFF.

The chain has TRBV27 and TRBJ2-6; no firm D call. Germline values: CDR1 MNHEY, CDR2 SMNVEV (reference sequence). The length of the CDR3 is 14 residues. Between the trimmed V and J ends, which lost 7 bases and 1 base, there was a span of 8 bases. In nucleotides, the CDR3 is TGTGCCAGCACCCCGAGGTCTGGGGCCAACGTCCTGACTTTC. The encoded protein is CASTPRSGANVLTF.

The chain couples TRBV10-3 to TRBJ1-5; D unresolved. This CDR3 contains 15 residues. Germline V gene data show CDR1 as ENHRY and CDR2 as SYGVKD. The V end lost 2 bases, the J end lost 2 bases, and 10 bases lay between the germline ends. CDR3 sequence: CAISEKRGGNQPQHF. CDR3 nucleotide sequence: TGTGCCATCAGTGAGAAGCGGGGAGGCAATCAGCCCCAGCATTTT.

V gene TRBV27 combines with J gene TRBJ1-1; a weak D match, TRBD1 (6 bases). V lost 8 bases to trimming and J lost 1 base, with 14 bases between them. The V gene's germline CDR1 is MNHEY and CDR2 SMNVEV (reference sequence). This CDR3 region has 14 residues. The CDR3, as DNA: TGTGCCAGCTCCCCGGGACATAAGAACACTGAAGCTTTCTTT. It codes for CASSPGHKNTEAFF.

The chain uses TRBV5-1 and TRBJ2-1; TRBD1 matches 9 bases. Germline V gene lookup returns CDR1 SGHRS and CDR2 YFSETQ. The ends lost 5 bases at V and 0 bases at J; junction bases unmatched: 6. CDR3 size: 16 residues. The CDR3 is CASRAGTGSSYNEQFF. CDR3 bases: TGCGCCAGCAGAGCTGGGACAGGGAGCTCCTACAATGAGCAGTTCTTC.